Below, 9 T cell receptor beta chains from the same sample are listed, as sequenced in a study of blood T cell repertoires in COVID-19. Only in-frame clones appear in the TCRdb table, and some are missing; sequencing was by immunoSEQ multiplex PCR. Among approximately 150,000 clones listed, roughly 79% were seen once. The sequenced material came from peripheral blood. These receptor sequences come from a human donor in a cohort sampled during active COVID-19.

CDR3 nucleotide sequence: TGTGCCACCAGGACACGTCAGGTAGAAAAACTGTTTTTT. Translating it yields CATRTRQVEKLFF. The rearrangement links TRBV2 to TRBJ1-4; the D gene is possibly TRBD1 (5 bases). Deletions cut 10 bases from V and 8 bases from J, with 17 bases between. Germline CDR1 and CDR2: SNHLY and FYNNEI. CDR3 length equals 13 residues. Based on the CDR3 plus reference TRBV2 and TRBJ1-4, the full variable domain is EPEVTQTPSHQVTQMGQEVILRCVPISNHLYFYWYRQILGQKVEFLVSFYNNEISEKSEIFDDQFSVERPDGSNFTLKIRSTKLEDSAMYFCATRTRQVEKLFFGSGTQLSVL.

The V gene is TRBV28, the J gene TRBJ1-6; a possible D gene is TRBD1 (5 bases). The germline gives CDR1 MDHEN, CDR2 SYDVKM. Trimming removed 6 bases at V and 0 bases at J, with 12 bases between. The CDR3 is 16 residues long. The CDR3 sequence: CASRTPGGSYNSPLHF. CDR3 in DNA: TGTGCCAGCAGAACCCCCGGGGGCTCCTATAATTCACCCCTCCACTTT.

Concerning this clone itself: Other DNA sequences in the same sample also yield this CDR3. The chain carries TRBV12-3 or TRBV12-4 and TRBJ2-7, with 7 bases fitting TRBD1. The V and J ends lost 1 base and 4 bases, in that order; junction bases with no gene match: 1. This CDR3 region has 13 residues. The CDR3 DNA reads TGTGCCAGCAGTTTAGGCAGGGGGTACGAGCAGTACTTC. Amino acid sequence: CASSLGRGYEQYF.

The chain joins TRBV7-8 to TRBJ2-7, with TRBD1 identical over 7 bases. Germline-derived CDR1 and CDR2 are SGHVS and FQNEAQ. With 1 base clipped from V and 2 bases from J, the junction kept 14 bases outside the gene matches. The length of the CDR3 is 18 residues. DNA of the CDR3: TGTGCCAGCAGCTTAGGTCCCCAACAGGGGCCTCCTCCCTACGAGCAGTACTTC. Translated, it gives CASSLGPQQGPPPYEQYF.

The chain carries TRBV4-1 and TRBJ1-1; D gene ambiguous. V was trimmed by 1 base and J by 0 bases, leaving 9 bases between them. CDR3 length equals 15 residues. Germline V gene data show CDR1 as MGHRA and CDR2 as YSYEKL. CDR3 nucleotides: TGCGCCAGCAGCCAAGGCGGAAACATGAACACTGAAGCTTTCTTT. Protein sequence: CASSQGGNMNTEAFF.

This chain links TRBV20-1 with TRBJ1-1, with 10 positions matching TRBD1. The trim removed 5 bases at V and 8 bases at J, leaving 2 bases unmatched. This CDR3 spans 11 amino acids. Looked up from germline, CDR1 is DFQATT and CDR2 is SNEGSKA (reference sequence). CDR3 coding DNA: TGCAGTGCTCGGACAGGGGGGGAAGCTTTCTTT. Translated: CSARTGGEAFF.

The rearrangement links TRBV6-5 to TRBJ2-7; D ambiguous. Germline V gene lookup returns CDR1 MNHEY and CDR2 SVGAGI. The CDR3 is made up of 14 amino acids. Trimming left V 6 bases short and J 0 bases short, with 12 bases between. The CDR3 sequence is CASSVQRLSYEQYF. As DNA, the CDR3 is TGTGCCAGCAGCGTCCAGCGCCTCTCCTACGAGCAGTACTTC.

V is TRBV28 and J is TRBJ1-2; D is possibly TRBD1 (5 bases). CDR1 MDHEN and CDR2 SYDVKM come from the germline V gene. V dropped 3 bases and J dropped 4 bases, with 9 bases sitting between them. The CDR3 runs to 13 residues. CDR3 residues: CASSLSGFYGYTF. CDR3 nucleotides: TGTGCCAGCAGTTTGTCAGGGTTCTATGGCTACACCTTC.

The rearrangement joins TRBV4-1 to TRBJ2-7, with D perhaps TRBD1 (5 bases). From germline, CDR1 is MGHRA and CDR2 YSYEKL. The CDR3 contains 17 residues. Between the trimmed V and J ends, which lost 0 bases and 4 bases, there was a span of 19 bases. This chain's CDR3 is CASSQDRRRGARYEQYF. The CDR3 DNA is TGCGCCAGCAGCCAAGATCGAAGAAGGGGCGCGCGTTACGAGCAGTACTTC.